This T cell receptor (beta chain) was obtained from a study of OX40 agonist ivuxolimab in advanced cancers. V lost 1 base and J 5 bases, leaving 8 bases between the germline ends. CDR3 length equals 13 residues. The V gene's germline CDR1 is SGHVS and CDR2 FQNEAQ. Produced via immunoSEQ multiplex PCR; TCRdb's table is partial and in-frame only. The sample lists 70,000 to 85,000 clones, about 85% occurring once. The chain combines TRBV7-8 with TRBJ2-5; D unresolved. The TCR sequence derives from an adult with an advanced solid tumor such as melanoma, head and neck, liver or kidney cancer. Sequences were derived from CD4+ or CD8+ T cells sorted from blood, sampled in a trial of the OX40 agonist ivuxolimab. As DNA, the CDR3 is TGTGCCAGCAGCTTAGGACAATCGGAGACCCAGTACTTC. Translation: CASSLGQSETQYF.